A selection of T cell receptor beta chains follows, all from one sample in a study of shared clonotypes between healthy human individuals. Assay: immunoSEQ multiplex PCR; the TCRdb copy retains only in-frame clones and omits some. There are about 2.1 million clones in the sample; roughly 95% occur only once, and over 1.5% lies in the top ten. Sample: naive CD8+ T cells from PBMCs. The receptors derive from a man aged 18-30 years in good health. Some clones in this sample may be carry-over from other donors' samples. The CDR3 runs from the conserved cysteine through the conserved F or W. The order of the fields is D gene, clone size, V gene, J gene, CDR3 DNA, CDR3 protein. A D gene is named only where the DNA matches it firmly. Only some rows state a clone size, as once, few, many or a class for expanded clones.

NA	NA	TRBV6-6	TRBJ2-2	TGTGCCAGCAGTCCGCCCCAGGATGGGAGCGGGGAGCTGTTTTTT	CASSPPQDGSGELFF
NA	NA	TRBV28	TRBJ2-1	TGTGCCAGCAGTTTCTTGGATAGCTCCTACAATGAGCAGTTCTTC	CASSFLDSSYNEQFF
NA	NA	TRBV7-9	TRBJ2-3	TGTGCCAGCAGCTTAGTAATCCAAAGCACAGATACGCAGTATTTT	CASSLVIQSTDTQYF
NA	NA	TRBV5-4	TRBJ2-7	TGTGCCAGCAGCCTAGATAGCAGCCCCTACGAGCAGTACTTC	CASSLDSSPYEQYF
NA	NA	TRBV7-9	TRBJ2-7	TGTGCCAGCAGCCGAACAACTAGTTCCTACGAGCAGTACTTC	CASSRTTSSYEQYF
NA	NA	TRBV6-5	TRBJ1-2	TGTGCCAGCAGTTACCGACAGCGTTTCTATGGCTACACCTTC	CASSYRQRFYGYTF
NA	few	TRBV30	TRBJ1-1	TGTGCCTGGAGCGCCGGGAGCACTGAAGCTTTCTTT	CAWSAGSTEAFF
NA	NA	TRBV29-1	TRBJ1-1	TGCAGCGTTCTAAGGAACACTGAAGCTTTCTTT	CSVLRNTEAFF
TRBD1	NA	TRBV25-1	TRBJ2-5	TGTGCCACGTTGACAGGGGGAGAGACCCAGTACTTC	CATLTGGETQYF
TRBD1	NA	TRBV27	TRBJ1-1	TGTGCCAGCAGTCCCCTGACAGGGGGCGCCGACACTGAAGCTTTCTTT	CASSPLTGGADTEAFF
NA	NA	TRBV19	TRBJ2-1	TGTGCCAGTAGTATAACTGCAGCCGGGAAAAACAATGAGCAGTTCTTC	CASSITAAGKNNEQFF
NA	NA	TRBV7-9	TRBJ2-7	TGTGCCAGCAGCCAGATGGTAGCATCCTACGAGCAGTACTTC	CASSQMVASYEQYF
NA	NA	TRBV15	TRBJ2-3	TGTGCCACCAGTACCTTATACGGGGGAGAGGCAGATACGCAGTATTTT	CATSTLYGGEADTQYF
NA	NA	TRBV27	TRBJ2-1	TGTGCCAGCACGGTATATGTGGGGGTCGGCTCGGCCTACAATGAGCAGTTCTTC	CASTVYVGVGSAYNEQFF
NA	NA	TRBV9	TRBJ1-1	TGTGCCAGCAGCTCAAGATTTGGTGAGGCCACTGAAGCTTTCTTT	CASSSRFGEATEAFF
NA	once	TRBV27	TRBJ2-1	TGTGCCAGCAGTTACTACACGGCGAGCTCCTACAATGAGCAGTTCTTC	CASSYYTASSYNEQFF
NA	once	TRBV27	TRBJ2-1	TGTGCCAGCAGGAACCAATGGAGGTACTACAATGAGCAGTTCTTC	CASRNQWRYYNEQFF
NA	NA	TRBV28	TRBJ1-2	TGTGCCAGCAGCCGACGAACAGGCTACTATGGCTACACCTTC	CASSRRTGYYGYTF
TRBD1	few	TRBV19	TRBJ2-7	TGTGCCAGTAGTTTCGGGACAGGGGGCTACGAGCAGTACTTC	CASSFGTGGYEQYF
TRBD2	once	TRBV7-2	TRBJ2-2	TGTGCCAGCAGCTTAGCGTTTAGCGGGATCATGAACACCGGGGAGCTGTTTTTT	CASSLAFSGIMNTGELFF
NA	NA	TRBV10-2	TRBJ1-2	TGCGCCAGCAGTGAGAGGACTTGGACAGAGCGGGACTATGGCTACACCTTC	CASSERTWTERDYGYTF
NA	NA	TRBV6-5	TRBJ1-4	TGTGCCAGCAGTTACAGGGTCGGGGAAAAACTGTTTTTT	CASSYRVGEKLFF
NA	few	TRBV27	TRBJ1-4	TGTGCCAGCAGTTTATCCGGGGGGATTAATGAAAAACTGTTTTTT	CASSLSGGINEKLFF
NA	NA	TRBV4-1	TRBJ2-7	TGCGCCAGCAGCCAAGAAGGAGGGGTCTACGAGCAGTACTTC	CASSQEGGVYEQYF
NA	NA	TRBV27	TRBJ1-5	TGTGCCAGCAGTCCGTACCGGGGAGATCAGCCCCAGCATTTT	CASSPYRGDQPQHF
NA	few	TRBV21-1	TRBJ2-4	TGTGCCAGCAGCAAAATAACGGCGGGAGGTACCAAAAACATTCAGTACTTC	CASSKITAGGTKNIQYF
NA	NA	TRBV13	TRBJ1-3	TGTGCCAGCAGCTCGGCCTCACAGGGATACGGAAACACCATATATTTT	CASSSASQGYGNTIYF
TRBD1	NA	TRBV4-2	TRBJ1-2	TGTGCCAGCAGCCAAGATAACAAAGTCGGAAGGGACAGGGACTATGGCTACACCTTC	CASSQDNKVGRDRDYGYTF
NA	NA	TRBV9	TRBJ2-7	TGTGCCAGCAGCGTAGCTCCAGCCTACGAGCAGTACTTC	CASSVAPAYEQYF
NA	NA	TRBV7-9	TRBJ2-3	TGTGCCAGCACCGCCCCGGGAGTTAGCACAGATACGCAGTATTTT	CASTAPGVSTDTQYF
TRBD1	NA	TRBV27	TRBJ2-7	TGTGCCAGCAGTCCAGGGACAGTGGACGAGCAGTACTTC	CASSPGTVDEQYF
NA	NA	TRBV27	TRBJ1-5	TGTGCCAGCAGTTTATCGACCCGAGGAAATCAGCCCCAGCATTTT	CASSLSTRGNQPQHF
NA	NA	TRBV29-1	TRBJ2-7	TGCAGCGTTGAACTGGTAAACTCCTACGAGCAGTACTTC	CSVELVNSYEQYF
NA	NA	TRBV7-2	TRBJ2-3	TGTGCCAGCAGCCGATGGCCAGATACGCAGTATTTT	CASSRWPDTQYF
NA	once	TRBV28	TRBJ2-4	TGTGCCAGCAGTTTCGGGTACATTCAGTACTTC	CASSFGYIQYF
TRBD2	NA	TRBV7-8	TRBJ2-5	TGTGCCAGCAGCTTACTACCAGCGGGAGATAAGGAAGAGACCCAGTACTTC	CASSLLPAGDKEETQYF
NA	NA	TRBV6-5	TRBJ2-1	TGTGCCAGCAGTTACTCGACTGAGGATAATGAGCAGTTCTTC	CASSYSTEDNEQFF
NA	NA	TRBV9	TRBJ1-2	TGTGCCAGCTCCCGCGGCAACCGCCTCTCCTTC	CASSRGNRLSF
NA	NA	TRBV9	TRBJ2-7	TGTGCCAGCAGCGTAGACACAGGAACTCACTACGAGCAGTACTTC	CASSVDTGTHYEQYF
TRBD1	few	TRBV19	TRBJ1-1	TGTGCCAGTAGTATAGGGGGGACAGTGAACACTGAAGCTTTCTTT	CASSIGGTVNTEAFF
TRBD1	NA	TRBV6-5	TRBJ1-1	TGTGCCAGCAGTTACTCGAAGGGGGCGGAAGCTTTCTTT	CASSYSKGAEAFF
NA	few	TRBV27	TRBJ2-7	TGTGCCAGCAGCAAAGGGGGGGAGCAGTACTTC	CASSKGGEQYF
TRBD2	NA	TRBV27	TRBJ2-1	TGTGCCAGCAGTTTGGCGGGAGGAAATGAGCAGTTCTTC	CASSLAGGNEQFF
TRBD1	NA	TRBV5-1	TRBJ2-3	TGCGCCAGCAGCCCGAAGGACAGGGTGGTAACTACAGATACGCAGTATTTT	CASSPKDRVVTTDTQYF
NA	NA	TRBV5-4	TRBJ1-1	TGTGCCAGCAGCTCCAAGGGAGGGTCCGACACTGAAGCTTTCTTT	CASSSKGGSDTEAFF